This is a list of T cell receptor beta chains from one sample in a study of CD8 T cells in Susac syndrome. TCRdb redid the calling of the immunoSEQ multiplex PCR reads with MiXCR, one entry per CDR3 protein. The data hold about 200,000 distinct CDR3 sequences, with 95% observed a single time. The sequencing sample was made of CD4+ T cells from PBMCs. These receptors all stem from a human donor in good health. Each CDR3 is given with its conserved first and last residue. A D gene is named only where the DNA matches it firmly. The listing skips clone size in some rows; elsewhere it reads once, few, many or a size class.

cdr3_aa	cdr3_nt	j_call	d_call	clone_size	v_call
CSAPDRASDSNQPQHF	TGCAGTGCCCCCGACCGGGCATCCGATAGCAATCAGCCCCAGCATTTT	TRBJ1-5	.	.	TRBV20-1
CACTRDRAGYGYTF	TGTGCCTGCACTAGGGACAGGGCGGGCTATGGCTACACCTTC	TRBJ1-2	TRBD1	.	TRBV30
CASAVLGSGANVLTF	TGTGCCAGCGCTGTATTGGGGTCTGGGGCCAACGTCCTGACTTTC	TRBJ2-6	.	.	TRBV2
CSVDGGNTEAFF	TGCAGCGTTGACGGTGGGAACACTGAAGCTTTCTTT	TRBJ1-1	.	.	TRBV29-1
CSASNGYEQYF	TGCAGTGCTAGCAACGGTTACGAGCAGTACTTC	TRBJ2-7	.	.	TRBV20-1
CASGSNGDTQYF	TGTGCCAGCGGCAGCAATGGAGATACGCAGTATTTT	TRBJ2-3	.	.	TRBV27
CASSQAGYDYGYTF	TGTGCCAGCAGCCAGGCAGGGTATGACTATGGCTACACCTTC	TRBJ1-2	.	.	TRBV12-3/TRBV12-4
CASRPRPYEQYF	TGTGCAAGTCGCCCCCGCCCCTACGAGCAGTACTTC	TRBJ2-7	.	.	TRBV12-2
CARQSLNYGYTF	TGCGCCAGACAGTCGCTCAACTATGGCTACACCTTC	TRBJ1-2	.	.	TRBV5-1
CATSDNPVLVAKNIQYF	TGTGCCACCAGTGACAACCCGGTCCTGGTAGCCAAAAACATTCAGTACTTC	TRBJ2-4	.	.	TRBV24-1
CATSRDGGLTEAFF	TGTGCCACCAGCAGAGATGGAGGCCTCACTGAAGCTTTCTTT	TRBJ1-1	.	.	TRBV15
CASSWGRSNTEAFF	TGTGCCAGCAGCTGGGGACGGTCGAACACTGAAGCTTTCTTT	TRBJ1-1	.	.	TRBV5-4
CAEAGESTDTQYF	TGTGCCGAGGCAGGAGAGAGCACAGATACGCAGTATTTT	TRBJ2-3	.	.	TRBV6-1
CASSLYVNNEQFF	TGTGCTAGCAGCTTATACGTTAACAATGAGCAGTTCTTC	TRBJ2-1	.	.	TRBV7-7
CASSEGGSNQPQHF	TGTGCCAGCAGCGAAGGGGGTAGCAATCAGCCCCAGCATTTT	TRBJ1-5	.	.	TRBV3-1
CSVGTGFQETQYF	TGCAGCGTGGGGACAGGGTTTCAAGAGACCCAGTACTTC	TRBJ2-5	TRBD1	once	TRBV29-1
CSAGGTGDGYTF	TGCAGTGCCGGGGGGACAGGGGATGGCTACACCTTC	TRBJ1-2	TRBD1	.	TRBV20-1
CATSDPGQGKLFF	TGTGCCACCAGTGATCCGGGACAGGGGAAACTGTTTTTT	TRBJ1-4	TRBD1	.	TRBV24-1
CATGGTGDQETQYF	TGTGCCACCGGCGGGACAGGGGACCAAGAGACCCAGTACTTC	TRBJ2-5	TRBD1	.	TRBV10-3
CASSQDANNEQFF	TGCGCCAGCAGCCAAGATGCAAACAATGAGCAGTTCTTC	TRBJ2-1	.	.	TRBV4-3
CSARDPIVYTEAFF	TGCAGTGCTAGAGACCCCATTGTATACACTGAAGCTTTCTTT	TRBJ1-1	.	.	TRBV20-1
CASSQDDTDTQYF	TGTGCCAGCAGCCAAGATGACACAGATACGCAGTATTTT	TRBJ2-3	.	.	TRBV3-1
CASSPLGATEAFF	TGTGCCAGCTCACCACTCGGAGCCACTGAAGCTTTCTTT	TRBJ1-1	.	.	TRBV18
CAQAPGDTQYF	TGTGCCCAGGCCCCCGGAGATACGCAGTATTTT	TRBJ2-3	.	.	TRBV30
CASSVEASSETQYF	TGTGCCAGCAGCGTAGAGGCTAGCTCGGAGACCCAGTACTTC	TRBJ2-5	.	.	TRBV9
CASSLPSAFEDTQYF	TGTGCCAGCAGTTTACCCAGCGCGTTTGAAGATACGCAGTATTTT	TRBJ2-3	.	.	TRBV12-3/TRBV12-4
CASSLDRTNTGELFF	TGCGCCAGCAGCTTGGATAGGACGAACACCGGGGAGCTGTTTTTT	TRBJ2-2	.	.	TRBV5-1
CASRQTNQPQHF	TGTGCCAGTCGGCAGACTAATCAGCCCCAGCATTTT	TRBJ1-5	.	.	TRBV7-2
CASSLSQGYTGELFF	TGTGCCAGCAGTTTGTCCCAGGGGTACACCGGGGAGCTGTTTTTT	TRBJ2-2	.	.	TRBV28